The clone carrying this TCR beta chain appeared once. Its antigen is not identified. This record belongs to a study of CD8 T cells in Susac syndrome. Overall study results and limits: Regarding the TCR sequencing and HLA analysis, the study admitted that a relatively small number of individuals were involved.

After extraction with the RNeasy kit, about 0.45 to 1 ug of the RNA was reverse transcribed using random hexamers. Amplification of the TCR beta CDR3 was carried out by immunoSEQ multiplex PCR, which spanned a total of 54 Vbeta and 13 Jbeta segments. TCRdb redid the calling of the immunoSEQ multiplex PCR reads with MiXCR, one entry per CDR3 protein. This table holds about 130,000 distinct CDR3 sequences, about 94% found once. The CDR3 loop spans 13 amino acids. Looked up from germline, CDR1 is DFQATT and CDR2 is SNEGSKA (reference sequence). Trimming removed 6 bases from V and 0 bases from J; junction bases left unmatched: 2.

V and J are TRBV20-1 and TRBJ1-5, with TRBD1 identical over 7 bases. The clonotype comes from a human donor with Susac syndrome. The sequencing input was CD8+ T cells from PBMCs. CDR3 bases: TGCAGTGCCACAGGGGATAGCAATCAGCCCCAGCATTTT. This codes for CSATGDSNQPQHF.